Listed here are 25 T cell receptor beta chains from one sample, sequenced in a study of cytomegalovirus exposure and HLA in healthy donors. The PCR was carried out with 60 Vbeta primers and 13 Jbeta primers. The repertoire was sequenced with immunoSEQ multiplex PCR; TCRdb's copy has only in-frame clones and lacks some. The table includes over 150,000 clones, around three quarters detected once. Sequenced material: PBMCs. The receptors stem from a man aged 35-49 years in good health and CMV-seronegative.

The count of this clone is one. This chain uses TRBV9 with TRBJ2-1; TRBD2 agrees at 7 bases. With 6 bases clipped from V and 5 bases from J, the junction kept 5 bases outside the gene matches. CDR1 is SGDLS, CDR2 YYNGEE, per germline. CDR3 length: 13 residues. CDR3 sequence (DNA): TGTGCCAGCACCGCTCTAGCGGACAATGAGCAGTTCTTC. As protein: CASTALADNEQFF.

The chain is built from TRBV21-1 and TRBJ1-5; no check of the table's D call, TRBD1, against the DNA was made. TRBV21-1 is described as a pseudogene. This CDR3 region has 11 residues. CDR3 bases: TGTGCCAGCGGCCCCAAGCAGCCCCAGCATTTT. Translated, it gives CASGPKQPQHF.

This clone has only one observation. The genes are TRBV7-9 and TRBJ2-1; maybe TRBD2 (5 bases). The CDR3 loop spans 17 amino acids. The V gene's germline CDR1 is SEHNR and CDR2 FQNEAQ (reference sequence). Trimming pared 8 bases from V and 2 bases from J, leaving 22 bases between. The CDR3 nucleotides are TGTGCCAGCCGGGATATCAGGCAGCCACGTCCCTACAATGAGCAGTTCTTC. Translating gives CASRDIRQPRPYNEQFF.

The gene calls are TRBV5-1 and TRBJ2-7; 12 bases agree with TRBD1. Losses at the gene ends were 8 bases for V and 4 bases for J; bases not matched to a gene: 7. CDR1 is SGHRS and CDR2 is YFSETQ in the germline V gene. This CDR3 is 14 amino acids long. The CDR3 DNA reads as TGCGCCAGTTCGAGGGGACAGGGGGCGTACGAGCAGTACTTC. Protein: CASSRGQGAYEQYF.

The rearrangement links TRBV13 to TRBJ1-2; D unclear. This CDR3 spans 13 amino acids. The germline gives CDR1 PRHDT, CDR2 FYEKMQ (reference sequence). Trimming took off 2 bases at V and 2 bases at J, with 6 bases between the two ends. The CDR3 nucleotides are TGTGCCAGCAGCTTACAGGAAAACTATGGCTACACCTTC. Translated: CASSLQENYGYTF.

The J gene is TRBJ1-5, the V gene TRBV27; 7 nucleotides match TRBD1. Germline trimming cut 5 bases from V and 0 bases from J; bases unmatched to any gene: 13. Germline assignment: CDR1 MNHEY and CDR2 SMNVEV (reference sequence). The CDR3 totals 18 residues. The CDR3 loop reads CASSTRQGYSDSNQPQHF. For the CDR3, the DNA is TGTGCCAGCAGTACCCGACAGGGTTATTCCGATAGCAATCAGCCCCAGCATTTT.

The rearrangement links TRBV5-1 to TRBJ2-2; 7 positions match TRBD2. Germline trimming cut 1 base from V and 6 bases from J; bases unmatched to any gene: 3. In germline, CDR1 is SGHRS, CDR2 YFSETQ. The CDR3 contains 14 residues. CDR3 in DNA: TGCGCCAGCAGCTTGTTAGCGGGTTCCGGGGAGCTGTTTTTT. Translating it yields CASSLLAGSGELFF.

V and J are TRBV5-4 and TRBJ2-5; 8 positions agree with TRBD2. The V gene's germline CDR1 is SGHNT and CDR2 YYREEE (reference sequence). J was trimmed by 0 bases and V by 4 bases; bases with no gene match: 5. The CDR3 loop spans 15 amino acids. The CDR3 here is CASSPSGSHQETQYF. Here the CDR3 DNA reads TGTGCCAGCAGCCCCAGCGGGAGCCACCAAGAGACCCAGTACTTC.

This clone was detected only a few times. This chain connects TRBV28 to TRBJ2-7, with 7 bases matching TRBD1. CDR3 size: 16 residues. With 6 bases clipped from V and 0 bases from J, the junction kept 11 bases outside the gene matches. Germline loops: CDR1 MDHEN, CDR2 SYDVKM. The CDR3 DNA reads as TGTGCCAGCAGCTCACTTAACAGGGGTTCCTCCTACGAGCAGTACTTC. This encodes CASSSLNRGSSYEQYF. The full variable domain, rest sourced from reference TRBV28 and TRBJ2-7, is DVKVTQSSRYLVKRTGEKVFLECVQDMDHENMFWYRQDPGLGLRLIYFSYDVKMKEKGDIPEGYSVSREKKERFSLILESASTNQTSMYLCASSSLNRGSSYEQYFGPGTRLTVT.

CDR3 sequence reads: CASNSPGSYEQYF. In DNA, the CDR3 is TGTGCCAGCAATTCCCCGGGGTCCTACGAGCAGTACTTC. This chain uses TRBV2 with TRBJ2-7, with D perhaps matching TRBD2 (5 bases). V gave up 7 bases and J gave up 1 base, with 11 bases separating them. Per germline, CDR1 SNHLY and CDR2 FYNNEI. This CDR3 region has 13 residues.

The rearrangement links TRBV4-1 to TRBJ2-6, with D perhaps TRBD1 (6 bases). The CDR3 extends over 17 amino acids. The V end was cut by 0 bases, the J end by 4 bases, with 13 bases between. CDR1 MGHRA and CDR2 YSYEKL come from the germline V gene. CDR3 sequence (DNA): TGCGCCAGCAGCCAAGATCCTGGGGGCTCCGGGGCCAACGTCCTGACTTTC. Protein sequence: CASSQDPGGSGANVLTF.

The V gene is TRBV6-5, the J gene TRBJ2-7; 7 bases map to TRBD1. The CDR3 is 11 residues long. CDR1 is MNHEY and CDR2 is SVGAGI in the germline V gene. The V and J ends lost 5 bases and 12 bases, in that order; junction bases with no gene match: 7. Written as DNA, the CDR3 is TGTGCCAGCAGTGGGGGACAGTTGCTGTACTTC. As protein: CASSGGQLLYF.

Turning to this clone: No DNA is shown, since the ends of the CDR3 on it are uncertain; the CDR3 is the one TCRdb lists. This chain joins TRBV7-8 and TRBJ2-7; the table's D gene call, TRBD2, was not cross checked with the DNA. Including both end residues, the CDR3 is 12 amino acids long. Germline CDR1 reads SGHVS; CDR2 reads FQNEAQ. The CDR3: CASSLVAGGSFF.

The chain combines TRBV27 with TRBJ2-1; tentative D call: TRBD2 (5 bases). The CDR3 length is 15 residues. Germline values: CDR1 MNHEY, CDR2 SMNVEV (reference sequence). V shed 6 bases and J shed 0 bases, with 12 bases lying between them. CDR3 nucleotides: TGTGCCAGCAGCCCCCTAGGGAGCTCCTACAATGAGCAGTTCTTC. It codes for CASSPLGSSYNEQFF.

The V call is TRBV27, the J call TRBJ2-5; unclear D gene. From germline, CDR1 is MNHEY and CDR2 SMNVEV (reference sequence). The V end lost 5 bases, the J end lost 0 bases, and 7 bases lay between the germline ends. This CDR3 comprises 13 residues. In DNA form, the CDR3 reads TGTGCCAGCAGTAAAGGAGACCAAGAGACCCAGTACTTC. This gives the protein CASSKGDQETQYF.

This chain uses TRBV7-9 with TRBJ2-5; TRBD2 agrees at 13 bases. The CDR3 loop spans 15 amino acids. With V trimmed by 5 bases and J by 5 bases, 5 bases remained unmatched. Germline-derived CDR1 and CDR2 are SEHNR and FQNEAQ (reference sequence). The CDR3 spells CASSPTSGRAETQYF. CDR3 DNA sequence: TGTGCCAGCAGCCCCACTAGCGGGAGGGCCGAGACCCAGTACTTC.

This CDR3 reads CASSVGLLATDTQYF. CDR3 sequence (DNA): TGTGCCAGCAGCGTAGGACTACTAGCGACAGATACGCAGTATTTT. The chain joins TRBV9 to TRBJ2-3, with TRBD2 identical over 7 bases. The germline V gene encodes CDR1 SGDLS and CDR2 YYNGEE. There are 15 residues in the CDR3. Germline trimming cut 0 bases from V and 3 bases from J; bases unmatched to any gene: 4.

This clone showed up just a few times. This chain connects TRBV29-1 to TRBJ2-5, with D possibly being TRBD2 (8 bases). The CDR3 totals 13 residues. CDR1 is SQVTM, CDR2 ANQGSEA, per germline. Trimming took 6 bases from V and 5 from J, leaving 16 bases between them. CDR3 protein: CSVRGGGRETQYF. The CDR3 nucleotides are TGCAGCGTCCGAGGGGGCGGGAGGGAGACCCAGTACTTC.

The V and J genes are TRBV6-5 and TRBJ2-5; tentatively, D is TRBD2 (7 bases). The J call may be mistaken, given a closer DNA end match to TRBJ2-7. The CDR3 is 15 residues long. Germline CDR1 MNHEY, CDR2 SVGAGI. The CDR3 sequence: CASSYGLGGGHEQYF. For the CDR3, the DNA is TGTGCCAGCAGTTACGGGCTGGGGGGGGGCCACGAGCAGTACTTC.

The CDR3 is CASAPLSGETQYF. In DNA form, the CDR3 reads TGTGCCAGTGCCCCCTTAAGCGGGGAGACCCAGTACTTC. The chain carries TRBV9 and TRBJ2-5, with D tentatively TRBD2 (6 bases). V was clipped by 8 bases and J by 5 bases, with 16 bases between them. CDR1 and CDR2 from the germline V gene are SGDLS and YYNGEE. This CDR3 comprises 13 residues.

The rearrangement links TRBV9 to TRBJ1-4; D is undetermined. The germline gives CDR1 SGDLS, CDR2 YYNGEE. The CDR3 consists of 15 residues. Trimming took 4 bases from V and 5 from J, leaving 15 bases between them. The CDR3 DNA follows: TGTGCCAGCAGCCGTAGTGCAGGTCAGAATGAAAAACTGTTTTTT. This sequence encodes CASSRSAGQNEKLFF. Full variable domain (outside the CDR3, taken from reference TRBV9 and TRBJ1-4): DSGVTQTPKHLITATGQRVTLRCSPRSGDLSVYWYQQSLDQGLQFLIQYYNGEERAKGNILERFSAQQFPDLHSELNLSSLELGDSALYFCASSRSAGQNEKLFFGSGTQLSVL.

Written as DNA, the CDR3 is TGTGCCAGCAGTGCCGACAGGCGGCTCTCCAATGAGCAGTTCTTC. This translates into CASSADRRLSNEQFF. The rearrangement links TRBV27 to TRBJ2-1; D is perhaps TRBD1 (6 bases). V was pared by 5 bases and J by 6 bases, with 17 bases between. Germline values: CDR1 MNHEY, CDR2 SMNVEV (reference sequence). The CDR3 is made up of 15 amino acids.

This CDR3 reads CASSVLSGADTQYF. The CDR3 DNA follows: TGTGCCAGCAGTGTTCTTAGCGGGGCAGATACGCAGTATTTT. V gene TRBV2 combines with J gene TRBJ2-3; 8 positions match TRBD2. Germline-derived CDR1 and CDR2 are SNHLY and FYNNEI. Losses at the gene ends were 4 bases for V and 4 bases for J; bases not matched to a gene: 4. The CDR3 has 14 amino acids.

Concerning this clone: The junction does not match germline at one end; this may be a read error. V gene TRBV7-9 combines with J gene TRBJ1-3, with 7 bases matching TRBD1. The CDR3 extends over 15 amino acids. CDR1 is SEHNR, CDR2 FQNEAQ, per germline (reference sequence). The CDR3 region is CSSRLQGRTGNTIYF. As DNA, the CDR3 is TGTTCCAGCAGACTACAGGGGAGAACTGGAAACACCATATATTTT.

The chain couples TRBV7-8 to TRBJ2-7; 8 nucleotides agree with TRBD2. V dropped 8 bases and J dropped 4; count of bases not matched to a gene: 7. Looked up from germline, CDR1 is SGHVS and CDR2 is FQNEAQ. The CDR3 loop spans 13 amino acids. The CDR3 nucleotides are TGTGCCAGCGGTCCAGCGGGAGTTTACGAGCAGTACTTC. It yields the protein CASGPAGVYEQYF.